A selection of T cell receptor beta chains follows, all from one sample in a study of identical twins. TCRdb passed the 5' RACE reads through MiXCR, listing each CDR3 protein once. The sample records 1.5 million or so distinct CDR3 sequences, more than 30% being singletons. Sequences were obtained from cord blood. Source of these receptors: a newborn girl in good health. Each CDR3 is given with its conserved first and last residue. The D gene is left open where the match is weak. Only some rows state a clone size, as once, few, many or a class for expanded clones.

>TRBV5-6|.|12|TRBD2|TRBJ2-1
TGTGCCAGCAGCGTAGGACTAGCGGGGGGGTTCTTC
CASSVGLAGGFF
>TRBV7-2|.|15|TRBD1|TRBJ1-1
TGTGCCAGCAGCCAGACAGGGACCCAGAACACTGAAGCTTTCTTT
CASSQTGTQNTEAFF
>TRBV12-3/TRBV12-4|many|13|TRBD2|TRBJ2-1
TGTGCCAGCAGCCCCGGGAGGAACAATGAGCAGTTCTTC
CASSPGRNNEQFF
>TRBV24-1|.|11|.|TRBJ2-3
TGTGCCACCTCCTCCGTAGATACGCAGTATTTT
CATSSVDTQYF
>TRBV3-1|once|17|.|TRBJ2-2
TGTGCCAGCAGCAAAGGCGGTGGACTGATAGGAACCGGGGAGCTGTTTTTT
CASSKGGGLIGTGELFF
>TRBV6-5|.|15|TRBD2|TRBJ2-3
TGTGCCAGCAGCCGACTAGCGGGAGGGACAGATGCGCAGTATTTT
CASSRLAGGTDAQYF
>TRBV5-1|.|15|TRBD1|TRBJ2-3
TGCGCCAGCGAGTCCCAGGGGGCCCTCACAGATACGCAGTATTTT
CASESQGALTDTQYF
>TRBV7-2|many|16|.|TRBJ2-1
TGTGCCAGCAGCTTAGTGTCGTCGACTAGACGCAATGAGCAGTTCTTC
CASSLVSSTRRNEQFF
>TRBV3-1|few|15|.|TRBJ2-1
TGTGCCAGCAGCCACACCGGGACCCTCAGGGATGAGCAGTTCTTC
CASSHTGTLRDEQFF
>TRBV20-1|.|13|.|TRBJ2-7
TGCAGTGCTACCCGGGACACGACCTACGAGCAGTACTTC
CSATRDTTYEQYF
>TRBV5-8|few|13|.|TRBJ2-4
TGTGCCAGCAGCTTCACCCGAGGGAGCATTCAGTACTTC
CASSFTRGSIQYF
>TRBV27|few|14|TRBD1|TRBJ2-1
TGTGCCAGCAGTTGGGACAGGGGACTCAATGAGCAGTTCTTC
CASSWDRGLNEQFF
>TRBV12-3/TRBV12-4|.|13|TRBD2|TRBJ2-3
TGTGCCAGCATAGCGGGGGGGGGCGATACGCAGTATTTT
CASIAGGGDTQYF
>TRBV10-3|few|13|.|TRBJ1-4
TGTGCCACGAACGGCCAGATAGGTGAAAAACTGTTTTTT
CATNGQIGEKLFF
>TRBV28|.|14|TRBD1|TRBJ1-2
TGTGCCAGCAGTCGGACAGGGGTCCTTTATGGCTACACCTTC
CASSRTGVLYGYTF
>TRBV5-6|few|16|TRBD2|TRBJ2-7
TGTGCCAGCAGCTTGCCGACTAGCGGGATCTCCTACGAGCAGTACTTC
CASSLPTSGISYEQYF
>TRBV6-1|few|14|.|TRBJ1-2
TGTGCCAGCAGACGGACAGACTCTAACTATGGCTACACCTTC
CASRRTDSNYGYTF
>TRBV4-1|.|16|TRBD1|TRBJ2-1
TGCGCCAGCAGCCAAGAAAGACAGGGGGCCTACAATGAGCAGTTCTTC
CASSQERQGAYNEQFF
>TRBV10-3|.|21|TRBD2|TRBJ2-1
TGTGCCATCAGTGAGACCCACATGGGACTAGCGGGAGAGCGGTCCTACAATGAGCAGTTCTTC
CAISETHMGLAGERSYNEQFF
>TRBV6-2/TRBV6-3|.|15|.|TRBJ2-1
TGTGCCAGCAGTTATCAGGGGGGACCCTTCCGAGAGCAGTTCTTC
CASSYQGGPFREQFF
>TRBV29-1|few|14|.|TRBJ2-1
TGCAGCGTTGGTCGCGGTTCTATCCCCCATGAGCAGTTCTTC
CSVGRGSIPHEQFF
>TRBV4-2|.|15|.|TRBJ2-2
TGTGCCAGCAGCCAAGGGGGCGCAGACACCGGGGAGCTGTTTTTT
CASSQGGADTGELFF
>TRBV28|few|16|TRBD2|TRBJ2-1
TGTGCCAGCAGAAAGACCGGGAGGAGCTCCTACAATGAGCAGTTCTTC
CASRKTGRSSYNEQFF